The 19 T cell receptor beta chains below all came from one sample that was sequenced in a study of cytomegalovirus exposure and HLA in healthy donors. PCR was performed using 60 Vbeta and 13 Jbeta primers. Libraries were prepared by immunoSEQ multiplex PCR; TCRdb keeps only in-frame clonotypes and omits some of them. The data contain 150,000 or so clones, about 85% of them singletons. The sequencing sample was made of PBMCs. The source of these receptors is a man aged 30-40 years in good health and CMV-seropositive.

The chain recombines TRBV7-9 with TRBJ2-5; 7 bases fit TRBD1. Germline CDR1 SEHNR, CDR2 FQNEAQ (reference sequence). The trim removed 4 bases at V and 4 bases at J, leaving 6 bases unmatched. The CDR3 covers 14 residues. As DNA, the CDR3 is TGTGCCAGCAGCTCACAGGGGTGGGGAGAGACCCAGTACTTC. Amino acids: CASSSQGWGETQYF.

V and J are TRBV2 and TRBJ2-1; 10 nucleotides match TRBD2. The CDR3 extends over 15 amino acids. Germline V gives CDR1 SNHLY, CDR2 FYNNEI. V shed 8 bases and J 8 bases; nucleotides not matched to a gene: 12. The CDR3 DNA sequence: TGTGCCAGCTCGGAGTCTAGCGGGAGTTGGGATGAGCAGTTCTTC. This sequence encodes CASSESSGSWDEQFF.

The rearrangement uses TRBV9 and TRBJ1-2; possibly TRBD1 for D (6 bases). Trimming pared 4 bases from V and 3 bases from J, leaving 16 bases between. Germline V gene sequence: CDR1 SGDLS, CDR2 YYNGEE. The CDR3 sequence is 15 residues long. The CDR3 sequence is CASSSTGRGYYGYTF. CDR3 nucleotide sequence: TGTGCCAGCAGCTCTACAGGGCGGGGGTACTATGGCTACACCTTC.

The CDR3 DNA is TGTGCCAGCAGCTCGGACAGGGCGTTGGAAAAACTGTTTTTT. Amino acids: CASSSDRALEKLFF. V gene TRBV7-9 combines with J gene TRBJ1-4, with 8 bases identical to TRBD1. CDR1 SEHNR and CDR2 FQNEAQ come from the germline V gene (reference sequence). The length of the CDR3 is 14 residues. J gave up 8 bases and V 4 bases, and 6 bases lay outside the gene matches.

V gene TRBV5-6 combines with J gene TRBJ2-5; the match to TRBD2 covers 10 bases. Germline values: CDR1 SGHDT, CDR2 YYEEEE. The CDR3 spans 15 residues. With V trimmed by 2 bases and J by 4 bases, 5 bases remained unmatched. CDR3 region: CASSFSGGPLETQYF. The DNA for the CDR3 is TGTGCCAGCAGCTTTAGCGGGGGGCCCTTAGAGACCCAGTACTTC.

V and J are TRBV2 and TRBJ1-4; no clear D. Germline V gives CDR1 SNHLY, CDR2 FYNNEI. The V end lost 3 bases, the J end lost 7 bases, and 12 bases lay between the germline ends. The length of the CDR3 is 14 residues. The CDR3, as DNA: TGTGCCAGCAGTGAGGGGAGGGAGGGTGAAAAACTGTTTTTT. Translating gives CASSEGREGEKLFF.

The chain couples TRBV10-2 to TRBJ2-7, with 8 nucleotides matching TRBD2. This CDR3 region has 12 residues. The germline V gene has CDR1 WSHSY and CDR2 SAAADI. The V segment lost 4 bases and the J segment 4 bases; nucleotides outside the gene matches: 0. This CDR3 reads CASSVAGYEQYF. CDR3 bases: TGCGCCAGCAGTGTAGCGGGGTACGAGCAGTACTTC.

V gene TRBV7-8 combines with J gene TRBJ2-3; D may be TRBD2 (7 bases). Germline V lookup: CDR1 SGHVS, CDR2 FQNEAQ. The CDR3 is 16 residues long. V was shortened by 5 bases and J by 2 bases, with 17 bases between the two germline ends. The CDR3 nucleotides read TGTGCCAGCAGCAGACAAAGCGGGGACAACACAGATACGCAGTATTTT. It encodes CASSRQSGDNTDTQYF.

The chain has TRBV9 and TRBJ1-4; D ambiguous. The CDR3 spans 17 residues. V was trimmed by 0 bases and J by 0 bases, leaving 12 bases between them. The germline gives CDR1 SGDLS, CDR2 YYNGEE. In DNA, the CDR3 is TGTGCCAGCAGCGTAGGTGGAGGGTCGGCAACTAATGAAAAACTGTTTTTT. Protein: CASSVGGGSATNEKLFF. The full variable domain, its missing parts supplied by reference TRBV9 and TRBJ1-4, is DSGVTQTPKHLITATGQRVTLRCSPRSGDLSVYWYQQSLDQGLQFLIQYYNGEERAKGNILERFSAQQFPDLHSELNLSSLELGDSALYFCASSVGGGSATNEKLFFGSGTQLSVL.

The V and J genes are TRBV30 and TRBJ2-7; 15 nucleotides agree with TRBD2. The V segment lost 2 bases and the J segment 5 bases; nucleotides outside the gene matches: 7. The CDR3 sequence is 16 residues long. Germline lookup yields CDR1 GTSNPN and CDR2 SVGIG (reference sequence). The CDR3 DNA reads TGTGCCTGGAGTCTAAGTGGGACTAGCGGGAGGAACGAGCAGTACTTC. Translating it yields CAWSLSGTSGRNEQYF. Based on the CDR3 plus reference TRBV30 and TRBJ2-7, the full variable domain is SQTIHQWPATLVQPVGSPLSLECTVEGTSNPNLYWYRQAAGRGLQLLFYSVGIGQISSEVPQNLSASRPQDRQFILSSKKLLLSDSGFYLCAWSLSGTSGRNEQYFGPGTRLTVT.

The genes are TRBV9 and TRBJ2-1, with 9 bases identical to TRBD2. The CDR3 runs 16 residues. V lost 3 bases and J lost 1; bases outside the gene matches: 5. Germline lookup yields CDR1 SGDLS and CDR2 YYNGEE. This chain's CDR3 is CASSASSGASYNEQFF. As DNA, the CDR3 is TGTGCCAGCAGCGCCTCTAGCGGGGCTTCCTACAATGAGCAGTTCTTC.

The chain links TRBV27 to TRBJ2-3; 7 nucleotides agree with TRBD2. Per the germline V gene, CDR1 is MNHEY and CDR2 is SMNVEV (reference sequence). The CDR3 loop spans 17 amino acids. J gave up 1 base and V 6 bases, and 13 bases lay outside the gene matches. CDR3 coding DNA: TGTGCCAGCAGACCCATCACCGGGGCGGGGGGCACAGATACGCAGTATTTT. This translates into CASRPITGAGGTDTQYF.

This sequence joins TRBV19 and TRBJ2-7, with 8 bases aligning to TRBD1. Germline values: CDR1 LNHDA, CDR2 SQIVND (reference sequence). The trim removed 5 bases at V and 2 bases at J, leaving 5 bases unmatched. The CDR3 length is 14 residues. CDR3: CASSPRTGPYEQYF. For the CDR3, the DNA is TGTGCCAGTAGTCCGAGGACAGGGCCCTACGAGCAGTACTTC.

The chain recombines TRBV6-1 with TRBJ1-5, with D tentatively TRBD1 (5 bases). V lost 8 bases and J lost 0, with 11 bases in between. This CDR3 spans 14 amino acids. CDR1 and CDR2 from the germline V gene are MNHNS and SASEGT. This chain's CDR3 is CASRRDYSNQPQHF. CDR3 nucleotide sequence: TGTGCCAGCCGCAGGGACTATAGCAATCAGCCCCAGCATTTT.

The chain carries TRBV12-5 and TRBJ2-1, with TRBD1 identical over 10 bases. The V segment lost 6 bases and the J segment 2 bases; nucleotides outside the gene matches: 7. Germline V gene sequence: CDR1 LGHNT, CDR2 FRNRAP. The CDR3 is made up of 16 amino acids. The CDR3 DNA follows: TGTGCTAGTGGCGATAGGACAGGGGGAGCCTACAATGAGCAGTTCTTC. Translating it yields CASGDRTGGAYNEQFF.

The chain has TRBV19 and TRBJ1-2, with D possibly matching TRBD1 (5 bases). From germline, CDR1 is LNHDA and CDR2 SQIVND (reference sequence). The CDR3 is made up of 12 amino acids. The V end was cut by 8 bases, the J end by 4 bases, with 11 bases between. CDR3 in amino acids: CASSDSFYGYTF. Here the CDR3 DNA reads TGTGCCAGTTCTGACAGCTTCTATGGCTACACCTTC.

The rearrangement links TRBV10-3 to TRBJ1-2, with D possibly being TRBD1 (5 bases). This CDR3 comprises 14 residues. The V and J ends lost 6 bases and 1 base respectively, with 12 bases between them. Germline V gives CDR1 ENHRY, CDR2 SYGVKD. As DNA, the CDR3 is TGTGCCATCAGGTCACAGGTCTTTAACTATGGCTACACCTTC. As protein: CAIRSQVFNYGYTF.

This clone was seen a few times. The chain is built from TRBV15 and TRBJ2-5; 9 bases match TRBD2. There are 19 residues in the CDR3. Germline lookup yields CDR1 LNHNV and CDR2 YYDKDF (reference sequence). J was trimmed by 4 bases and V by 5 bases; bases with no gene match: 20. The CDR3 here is CATSSSAGKRGVFLETQYF. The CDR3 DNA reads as TGTGCCACCAGCTCCTCGGCGGGGAAGCGGGGGGTGTTTTTAGAGACCCAGTACTTC.

The CDR3 DNA sequence: TGTGCCAGAGTCGAGAGAAATCAGCCCCAGCATTTT. Residues: CARVERNQPQHF. The V call is TRBV19, the J call TRBJ1-5; no definite D call. Germline CDR1 LNHDA, CDR2 SQIVND (reference sequence). The germline V and J ends were trimmed by 9 bases and 4 bases, with 10 bases remaining between them. The CDR3 has 12 amino acids.